The next 25 T cell receptor beta chains were all read from a single sample in a study of radiotherapy plus CTLA-4 blockade in lung cancer. Only in-frame clones appear in the TCRdb table, and some are missing; sequencing was by immunoSEQ multiplex PCR. The sample includes some 30,000 clones, around three quarters of them seen just once. The sample consisted of peripheral blood, taken from a patient treated with radiotherapy plus ipilimumab. These receptors originate from a human donor with non-small cell lung cancer that progressed on radiotherapy plus ipilimumab.

The gene calls are TRBV18 and TRBJ2-7; 11 bases map to TRBD2. The germline CDR1 and CDR2 sequences are KGHSH and LQKENI. This CDR3 is 16 amino acids long. J lost 0 bases, V lost 0 bases, and 1 base had no gene match. CDR3 DNA sequence: TGTGCCAGCTCACCACCTGGGACTAGCGGCTCCTACGAGCAGTACTTC. Protein: CASSPPGTSGSYEQYF.

The gene calls are TRBV18 and TRBJ2-5; D unresolved. The CDR3 is 12 residues long. V gave up 2 bases and J gave up 2 bases, with 3 bases separating them. From germline, CDR1 is KGHSH and CDR2 LQKENI. CDR3 DNA: TGTGCCAGCTCACCAGGGCAAGAGACCCAGTACTTC. Protein product: CASSPGQETQYF.

V and J are TRBV28 and TRBJ2-7; 12 bases line up with TRBD2. The V segment lost 5 bases and the J segment 9 bases; nucleotides outside the gene matches: 11. CDR1 and CDR2 from the germline V gene are MDHEN and SYDVKM. The CDR3 contains 15 residues. The CDR3 sequence is CASSLSTSGRLGQYF. CDR3 DNA: TGTGCCAGCAGTCTCTCGACTAGCGGGAGACTCGGGCAGTACTTC.

The chain couples TRBV7-9 to TRBJ2-2; 10 bases are a match to TRBD2. Unmatched junction bases numbered 8, after V lost 5 bases and J lost 5 bases. Germline V gives CDR1 SEHNR, CDR2 FQNEAQ (reference sequence). This CDR3 is built from 16 residues. CDR3 DNA sequence: TGTGCCAGCAGCCCCCTAGCGGGGGCGGGTACCGGGGAGCTGTTTTTT. Translated: CASSPLAGAGTGELFF.

The genes are TRBV19 and TRBJ2-1; no clear D gene. This CDR3 region has 14 residues. Per germline, CDR1 LNHDA and CDR2 SQIVND (reference sequence). Trimming pared 4 bases from V and 0 bases from J, leaving 7 bases between. CDR3 in amino acids: CASSRASSYNEQFF. The CDR3 DNA follows: TGTGCCAGTAGTAGGGCCAGCTCCTACAATGAGCAGTTCTTC.

This clone was counted a few times. This chain connects TRBV6-6 to TRBJ2-7; no reliable D call. V lost 4 bases to trimming and J lost 0 bases, with 7 bases between them. CDR1 is MNHNY, CDR2 SVGAGI, per germline (reference sequence). CDR3 size: 13 residues. The CDR3 DNA is TGTGCCAGCAGTTCCACGTACTCCTACGAGCAGTACTTC. Residues: CASSSTYSYEQYF.

V and J are TRBV6-6 and TRBJ2-7, with 9 bases fitting TRBD1. The CDR3 runs to 15 residues. Germline lookup yields CDR1 MNHNY and CDR2 SVGAGI (reference sequence). Trimming cost V 2 bases and J 7 bases; bases outside gene matches: 9. DNA for the CDR3: TGTGCCAGCAGTTACAGGGACAGGGACCTTATTGAGCAGTACTTC. Translating it yields CASSYRDRDLIEQYF.

This chain uses TRBV2 with TRBJ1-5; perhaps TRBD1 as D (6 bases). The CDR3 is 12 residues long. CDR1 and CDR2 (germline): SNHLY, FYNNEI. The V and J ends lost 5 bases and 5 bases respectively, with 7 bases between them. The CDR3 nucleotides read TGTGCCAGCAGTTCAGGGGATCAGCCCCAGCATTTT. This sequence encodes CASSSGDQPQHF.

V gene TRBV11-2 combines with J gene TRBJ2-5; 12 nucleotides agree with TRBD1. After removal of 5 bases from V and 8 bases from J, the junction contained 12 bases not matched to a gene. Germline CDR1 reads SGHAT; CDR2 reads FQNNGV. This CDR3 region has 16 residues. CDR3 residues: CASSHGTGGFTRTQYF. Written as DNA, the CDR3 is TGTGCCAGCAGCCACGGGACAGGGGGCTTCACTAGAACCCAGTACTTC.

The chain joins TRBV10-3 to TRBJ1-2; a possible D gene is TRBD1 (5 bases). Trimming cost V 7 bases and J 0 bases, with 12 bases left between them. The CDR3 spans 14 residues. Germline CDR1 is ENHRY and CDR2 is SYGVKD. The CDR3 sequence is CAIKMGPANYGYTF. CDR3 in DNA: TGTGCCATCAAGATGGGGCCTGCTAACTATGGCTACACCTTC.

This chain uses TRBV11-2 with TRBJ2-1; 7 bases match TRBD2. With V trimmed by 2 bases and J by 2 bases, 3 bases remained unmatched. Germline lookup yields CDR1 SGHAT and CDR2 FQNNGV. The CDR3 has 15 amino acids. The CDR3 loop reads CASSLLGRPYNEQFF. CDR3 nucleotide sequence: TGTGCCAGCAGCTTACTCGGGAGGCCCTACAATGAGCAGTTCTTC.

The chain uses TRBV7-9 and TRBJ1-5, with D possibly being TRBD1 (6 bases). Trimming cost V 1 base and J 1 base, with 8 bases left between them. The CDR3 totals 15 residues. CDR1 SEHNR and CDR2 FQNEAQ come from the germline V gene (reference sequence). CDR3 in amino acids: CASSLDTGSNQPQHF. The CDR3 bases are TGTGCCAGCAGCTTAGATACAGGGAGCAATCAGCCCCAGCATTTT.

This chain links TRBV6-5 with TRBJ1-1; D perhaps matches TRBD1 (5 bases). This CDR3 is built from 12 residues. Germline values: CDR1 MNHEY, CDR2 SVGAGI. Trimming cost V 2 bases and J 8 bases, with 9 bases left between them. CDR3 nucleotide sequence: TGTGCCAGCAGTTACAAGGGACTGGAAGCTTTCTTT. As protein: CASSYKGLEAFF.

The chain employs TRBV29-1 and TRBJ1-2; TRBD1 matches 9 bases. The germline V gene has CDR1 SQVTM and CDR2 ANQGSEA. This CDR3 is 12 amino acids long. V was clipped by 6 bases and J by 4 bases; unmatched bases: 3. CDR3 region: CSVAGQGYGYTF. DNA for the CDR3: TGCAGCGTGGCGGGACAGGGCTATGGCTACACCTTC.

The chain couples TRBV19 to TRBJ1-5; no reliable D call. Trimming took 5 bases from V and 4 from J, leaving 6 bases between them. Germline values: CDR1 LNHDA, CDR2 SQIVND (reference sequence). The length of the CDR3 is 12 residues. The CDR3 loop is CASSPINQPQHF. DNA of the CDR3: TGTGCCAGTAGTCCGATTAATCAGCCCCAGCATTTT.

With respect to this clone: One end of the junction varies from germline; a read error may be responsible. The chain couples TRBV28 to TRBJ2-5; possibly TRBD2 for D (7 bases). CDR1 is MDHEN, CDR2 SYDVKM, per germline. The CDR3 is 15 amino acids. The CDR3 reads CARSGGGEGEETQYF. The CDR3 bases are TGTGCCCGCAGCGGAGGGGGGGAGGGGGAAGAGACCCAGTACTTC.

DNA for the CDR3: TGTGCCAGCAGCTTATACGTGGCTGGCTACACCTTC. Amino acids: CASSLYVAGYTF. The chain uses TRBV7-9 and TRBJ1-2; D gene uncertain. The CDR3 loop spans 12 amino acids. Germline values: CDR1 SEHNR, CDR2 FQNEAQ (reference sequence). Trimming took 2 bases from V and 7 from J, leaving 8 bases between them.

The V call is TRBV29-1, the J call TRBJ2-5; no firm D call. There are 13 residues in the CDR3. Trimming shortened V by 7 bases and J by 0 bases, and 12 bases separated the two germline ends. The V gene's germline CDR1 is SQVTM and CDR2 ANQGSEA. Here the CDR3 reads CSARVPYQETQYF. The CDR3 DNA is TGCAGCGCCCGGGTACCCTACCAAGAGACCCAGTACTTC.

This chain links TRBV4-1 with TRBJ2-7; D is perhaps TRBD2 (6 bases). V gave up 4 bases and J gave up 2 bases, with 15 bases separating them. Germline lookup yields CDR1 MGHRA and CDR2 YSYEKL. The CDR3 spans 15 residues. This chain's CDR3 is CASSRSTAGPYEQYF. The CDR3 DNA sequence: TGCGCCAGCAGCCGCTCGACTGCGGGGCCCTACGAGCAGTACTTC.

V is TRBV5-1 and J is TRBJ1-3, with a possible D match to TRBD1 (5 bases). This CDR3 region has 16 residues. Germline V gene data show CDR1 as SGHRS and CDR2 as YFSETQ. V shed 0 bases and J shed 1 base, with 11 bases lying between them. This CDR3 is CASSLVQGGSGNTIYF. The DNA of the CDR3 is TGCGCCAGCAGCTTGGTGCAGGGAGGGTCTGGAAACACCATATATTTT.

The genes are TRBV6-5 and TRBJ1-1; D may be TRBD1 (5 bases). Deletions cut 4 bases from V and 0 bases from J, with 9 bases between. Germline V gives CDR1 MNHEY, CDR2 SVGAGI. This CDR3 has 14 amino acids. CDR3 bases: TGTGCCAGCAGTTGGGGACGGATGAACACTGAAGCTTTCTTT. Protein sequence: CASSWGRMNTEAFF.

This clone was counted between two and nine times. The chain joins TRBV29-1 to TRBJ2-7, with D tentatively TRBD2 (6 bases). Germline CDR1 reads SQVTM; CDR2 reads ANQGSEA. The CDR3 totals 15 residues. Trimming removed 6 bases from V and 2 bases from J, with 20 bases in between. Written as DNA, the CDR3 is TGCAGCGTGCTAAGACTAGACACGCAACCCTACGAGCAGTACTTC. As protein: CSVLRLDTQPYEQYF.

This clone came up once. The V gene is TRBV5-1, the J gene TRBJ2-5; perhaps TRBD2 as D (6 bases). Germline V gene sequence: CDR1 SGHRS, CDR2 YFSETQ. CDR3 length equals 13 residues. The germline V and J ends were trimmed by 4 bases and 1 base, with 8 bases remaining between them. The CDR3 loop reads CASSRGFQETQYF. The CDR3 DNA follows: TGCGCCAGCAGCCGGGGGTTCCAAGAGACCCAGTACTTC.

This clone was seen more than once but under ten times. V usage is TRBV9 and J usage is TRBJ1-5; D not resolved. V lost 2 bases and J lost 6, with 9 bases in between. The CDR3 consists of 13 residues. Looked up from germline, CDR1 is SGDLS and CDR2 is YYNGEE. The DNA of the CDR3 is TGTGCCAGCAGCGTTACCACCGGTCAGCCCCAGCATTTT. Translation gives CASSVTTGQPQHF.

The V call is TRBV29-1, the J call TRBJ2-7; TRBD1 matches at 9 bases. The germline V gene has CDR1 SQVTM and CDR2 ANQGSEA. This CDR3 has 15 residues. Unmatched junction bases numbered 8, after V lost 0 bases and J lost 5 bases. CDR3 region: CSVEDNRDRANEQYF. In DNA, the CDR3 is TGCAGCGTTGAAGACAACCGGGACAGGGCGAACGAGCAGTACTTC.